The TCR beta chain described here comes from a study of blood T cell repertoires in COVID-19. Whole-study context: Donors in the United States, Italy and Spain gave samples during acute or convalescent COVID-19. The cDNA or gDNA used as material had been derived from T cells, B-cell-depleted T cells, or PBMCs.

Germline CDR1 SNHLY, CDR2 FYNNEI. V was shortened by 5 bases and J by 4 bases, with 3 bases between the two germline ends. The CDR3 sequence is 11 residues long. Seattle's cohort entered during active infection and was followed longitudinally. This clone was counted between two and nine times. Method: immunoSEQ multiplex PCR; TCRdb's copy keeps in-frame clones and lacks some. The sample comprises around 290,000 clones, roughly 90% of which are singletons, and less than 15% rests with the top ten. This sequence was found in a woman in her 70s with COVID-19, enrolled during active disease. Sequencing was done on a sample of peripheral blood. This chain uses TRBV2 with TRBJ2-1; no definite D call. Here the CDR3 reads CASSPYNEQFF. The CDR3, as DNA: TGTGCCAGCAGTCCTTACAATGAGCAGTTCTTC.